This T cell receptor (beta chain) was sequenced during a study of tumor and adjacent non-tumor tissue in lung cancer. To note about this clonotype: Antigen specificity is unknown. A junction boundary mismatches the germline segment, possibly from a read error.

Study outcomes and limitations: Tumor TCR diversity, when higher, was linked to shorter survival.

The library came from three nested PCR rounds adapted from ARM-PCR protocols. Each CDR3 protein is one row after TCRdb ran MiXCR on the multiplex PCR reads. The data contain approximately 100,000 distinct CDR3 sequences, about 63% of them singletons. Per germline, CDR1 SGHAT and CDR2 FQNNGV. CDR3 size: 13 residues. The template was RNA from unsorted bulk tissue. Distant lung tissue was collected more than 3 cm away from the tumor edge. The J gene is TRBJ2-1, the V gene TRBV11-2, with D unresolved. The sequencing input was distant non-tumor lung tissue. The TCR comes from a man in his sixties with non-small cell lung cancer. This chain's CDR3 is CTSSILVGNEQFF. DNA of the CDR3: TGTACCAGCAGCATTCTAGTGGGGAATGAGCAGTTCTTC. The full variable domain, rest sourced from reference TRBV11-2 and TRBJ2-1, is EAGVAQSPRYKIIEKRQSVAFWCNPISGHATLYWYQQILGQGPKLLIQFQNNGVVDDSQLPKDRFSAERLKGVDSTLKIQPAKLEDSAVYLCTSSILVGNEQFFGPGTRLTVL.